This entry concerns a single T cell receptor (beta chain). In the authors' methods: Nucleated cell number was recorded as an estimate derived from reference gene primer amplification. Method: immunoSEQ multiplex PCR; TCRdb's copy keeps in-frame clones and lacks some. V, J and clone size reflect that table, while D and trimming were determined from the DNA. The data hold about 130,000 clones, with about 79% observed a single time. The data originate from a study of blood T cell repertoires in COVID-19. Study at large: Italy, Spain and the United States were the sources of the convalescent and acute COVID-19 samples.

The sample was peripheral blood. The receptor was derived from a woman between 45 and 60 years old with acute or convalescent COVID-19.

For the CDR3, the DNA is TGTGCCAGCAGCCAAGATCGTCCCCCTACTTTCTTT. Amino acid sequence: CASSQDRPPTFF. This rearrangement joins TRBV3-1 (or the pseudogene TRBV3-2) to TRBJ1-1; the D is unclear. This CDR3 comprises 12 residues. Germline CDR1 and CDR2: LGHDT and YNNKEL (reference sequence). The V end was cut by 0 bases, the J end by 12 bases, with 11 bases between.